This T cell receptor beta chain was profiled in a study of blood T cell repertoires in COVID-19. Turning to the study itself: Acute and convalescent COVID-19 specimens originated in the United States, Italy and Spain. From T cells, B-cell-depleted T cells, or PBMCs came the material, which was cDNA or gDNA.

In the original workflow: Amplification of reference gene primers provided the estimated nucleated cell counts. Method: immunoSEQ multiplex PCR; TCRdb's copy keeps in-frame clones and lacks some. V and J calls and clone size follow that table, whereas D and trimming were derived from the DNA. The repertoire holds about 200,000 clones, around nine tenths seen once, with 0.72% in the top ten. The CDR3 is made up of 17 amino acids. Trimming cost V 4 bases and J 0 bases, with 17 bases left between them. Looked up from germline, CDR1 is SGHNT and CDR2 is YYREEE (reference sequence). What was sequenced was peripheral blood. The V and J genes are TRBV5-4 and TRBJ2-1; TRBD2 is a possible D gene (6 bases). The TCR comes from a man aged 40-49 years with acute or convalescent COVID-19. CDR3 residues: CASSPEGSGSSYNEQFF. As DNA, the CDR3 is TGTGCCAGCAGCCCGGAGGGCAGCGGCAGCTCCTACAATGAGCAGTTCTTC.